Described below is a single T cell receptor (beta chain) sequence and its context. What it binds is unknown. The CDR3 extends over 15 amino acids. The V end lost 0 bases, the J end lost 5 bases, and 13 bases lay between the germline ends. Germline CDR1 is MNHEY and CDR2 is SVGAGI. This specimen belongs to a study of identifying expanded T cells in peripheral blood. Findings and caveats of the study: Differentially abundant clones: roughly 1.3 between replicates, about 17 at around 14 days, 19 to 20 at four.

TCRdb's copy holds only in-frame clones and misses some; the assay was immunoSEQ multiplex PCR. Among some 65,000 clones, around 81% were seen once, and the ten largest hold over 15%. The sequenced sample consisted of blood. This chain joins TRBV6-5 and TRBJ1-1; TRBD1 might be the D (6 bases). The TCR was taken from a person between 18 and 75 years old in good health. CDR3 coding DNA: TGTGCCAGCAGTTACTCGTTGCCAGGGGTGACTGAAGCTTTCTTT. As protein: CASSYSLPGVTEAFF.